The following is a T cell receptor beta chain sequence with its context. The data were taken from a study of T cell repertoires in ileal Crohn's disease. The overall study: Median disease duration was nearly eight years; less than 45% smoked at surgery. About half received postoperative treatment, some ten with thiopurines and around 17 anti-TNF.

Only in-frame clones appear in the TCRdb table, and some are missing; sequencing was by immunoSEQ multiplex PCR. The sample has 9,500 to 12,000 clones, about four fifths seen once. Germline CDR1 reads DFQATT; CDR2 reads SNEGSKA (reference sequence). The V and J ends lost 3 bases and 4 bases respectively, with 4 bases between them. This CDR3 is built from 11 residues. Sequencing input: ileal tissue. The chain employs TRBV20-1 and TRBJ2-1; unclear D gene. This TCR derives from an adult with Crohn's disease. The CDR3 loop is CSASGYNEQFF. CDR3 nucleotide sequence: TGCAGTGCTAGCGGGTACAATGAGCAGTTCTTC.